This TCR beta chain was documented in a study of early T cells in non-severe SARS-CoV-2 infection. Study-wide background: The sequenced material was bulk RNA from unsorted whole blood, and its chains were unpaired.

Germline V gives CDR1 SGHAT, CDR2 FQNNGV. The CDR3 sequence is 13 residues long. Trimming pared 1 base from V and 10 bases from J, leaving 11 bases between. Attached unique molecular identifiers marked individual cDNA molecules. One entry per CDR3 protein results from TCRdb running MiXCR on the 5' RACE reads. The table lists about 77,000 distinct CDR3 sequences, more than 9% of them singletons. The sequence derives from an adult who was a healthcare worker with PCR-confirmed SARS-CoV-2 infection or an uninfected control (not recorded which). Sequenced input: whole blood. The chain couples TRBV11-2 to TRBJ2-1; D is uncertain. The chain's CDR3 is CASSLGLTAEQFF. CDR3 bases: TGTGCCAGCAGCTTAGGCTTAACGGCGGAGCAGTTCTTC.